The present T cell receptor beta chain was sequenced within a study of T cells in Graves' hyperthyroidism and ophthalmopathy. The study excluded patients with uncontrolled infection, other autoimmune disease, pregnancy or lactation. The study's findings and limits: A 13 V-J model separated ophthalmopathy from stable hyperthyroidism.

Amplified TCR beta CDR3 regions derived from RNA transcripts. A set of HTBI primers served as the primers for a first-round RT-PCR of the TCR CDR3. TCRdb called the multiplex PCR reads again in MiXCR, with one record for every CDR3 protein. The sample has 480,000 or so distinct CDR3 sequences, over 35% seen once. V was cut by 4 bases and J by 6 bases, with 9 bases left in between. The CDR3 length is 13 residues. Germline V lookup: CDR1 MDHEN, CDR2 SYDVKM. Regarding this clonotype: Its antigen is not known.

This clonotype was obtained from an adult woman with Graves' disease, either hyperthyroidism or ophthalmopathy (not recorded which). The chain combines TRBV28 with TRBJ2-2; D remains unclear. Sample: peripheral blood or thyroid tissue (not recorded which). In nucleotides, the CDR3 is TGTGCCAGCAGTTCCCAGTTCCCCGGGGAGCTGTTTTTT. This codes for CASSSQFPGELFF. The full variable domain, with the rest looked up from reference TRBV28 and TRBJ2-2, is DVKVTQSSRYLVKRTGEKVFLECVQDMDHENMFWYRQDPGLGLRLIYFSYDVKMKEKGDIPEGYSVSREKKERFSLILESASTNQTSMYLCASSSQFPGELFFGEGSRLTVL.